This T cell receptor beta chain was sequenced in a study of T cells in Graves' hyperthyroidism and ophthalmopathy. The CDR3 loop spans 14 amino acids. The germline V gene encodes CDR1 MNHGY and CDR2 SVAAGI. Trimming cost V 3 bases and J 9 bases, with 15 bases left between them. TCR beta CDR3 region amplification was performed from RNA transcripts. The primer set for the first-round RT-PCR of the TCR CDR3 was HTBI. MiXCR was run by TCRdb on the multiplex PCR reads, yielding one entry per CDR3 protein. Among 450,000 to 650,000 distinct CDR3 sequences listed, more than 15% were seen once. Regarding this clonotype: Antigen specificity is unknown.

Ophthalmopathy patients had Clinical Activity Score at least 3, NOSPECS grade at least 4, duration under 3 months. Uncontrolled infection, other autoimmune disease, pregnancy and lactation each barred patients from inclusion. Cells are PBMCs isolated from 10 ml of fresh blood. Whole-study findings and limits: Blood also contained most expanded thyroid clonotypes above 0.001.

The rearrangement uses TRBV6-9 and TRBJ2-1; D is uncertain. The source is a woman aged 18-29 years with Graves' ophthalmopathy. Sequenced: blood. CDR3 amino acids: CASSYYQTYGEQFF. The DNA of the CDR3 is TGTGCCAGCAGTTACTACCAGACCTACGGTGAGCAGTTCTTC.